The 17 T cell receptor beta chains given below trace back to one sample, sequenced in a study of spatial heterogeneity in lung cancer. Study-wide findings and caveats: Tumor mutation counts were tracked by expanded intratumoral alpha and beta TCR counts.

TCRdb independently ran MiXCR on the 5' RACE reads; one entry per CDR3 protein. The sample records about 1,600 distinct CDR3 sequences, about 19% being singletons. Time point: sample taken at primary tumor resection. No antigen has been assigned to these receptors. The sample here was lung tumor tissue, taken at surgery. These receptors originate from a male donor with early-stage non-small cell lung cancer.

By share, this clonotype ranks as hyperexpanded. The chain links TRBV7-8 to TRBJ1-1, with TRBD1 as a possible D gene (5 bases). The germline V gene has CDR1 SGHVS and CDR2 FQNEAQ. The germline V and J ends were trimmed by 5 bases and 3 bases, with 19 bases remaining between them. The length of the CDR3 is 16 residues. The CDR3 is CASSQTDTGSDTEAFF. CDR3 bases: TGTGCCAGCAGCCAAACGGATACAGGATCTGACACTGAAGCTTTCTTT.

This clonotype was detected only once. The chain carries TRBV3-1 and TRBJ1-1; D gene unclear. The CDR3 has 13 residues. CDR1 LGHDT and CDR2 YNNKEL come from the germline V gene (reference sequence). With 0 bases removed from V and 8 bases from J, the gap between germline ends came to 10 bases. The CDR3 here is CASSQDMVREAFF. The DNA of the CDR3 is TGTGCCAGCAGCCAAGATATGGTCCGGGAAGCTTTCTTT.

By sample share, this clonotype is large. The rearrangement uses TRBV27 and TRBJ1-5, with 7 bases matching TRBD1. Losses at the gene ends were 6 bases for V and 0 bases for J; bases not matched to a gene: 5. Germline CDR1 is MNHEY and CDR2 is SMNVEV (reference sequence). This CDR3 is built from 15 residues. CDR3: CASRSGTASNQPQHF. In DNA, the CDR3 is TGTGCCAGCAGGAGCGGGACAGCTAGCAATCAGCCCCAGCATTTT.

About this clonotype: The junction departs from the called germline gene at one end, perhaps through a read error. This rearrangement joins TRBV5-1 to TRBJ2-1; 9 nucleotides align to TRBD2. The CDR3 contains 16 residues. Germline V gene sequence: CDR1 SGHRS, CDR2 YFSETQ. The CDR3 sequence is CASSFIAGESYNEQFF. DNA for the CDR3: TGTGCCAGCAGTTTTATAGCGGGGGAGTCCTACAATGAGCAGTTCTTC.

The chain couples TRBV12-3 or TRBV12-4 to TRBJ2-2; D unresolved. V was shortened by 5 bases and J by 6 bases, with 10 bases between the two germline ends. The CDR3 length is 13 residues. The CDR3 is CASSPRVAGELFF. CDR3 nucleotides: TGTGCCAGCAGTCCGCGCGTGGCCGGGGAGCTGTTTTTT.

By share, this clonotype counts as medium-sized (0.01 to 0.1%). The genes are TRBV14 and TRBJ2-2; no clear D. This CDR3 region has 14 residues. Germline CDR1 reads SGHDN; CDR2 reads FVKESK. Trimming removed 2 bases at V and 5 bases at J, with 9 bases between. CDR3 in amino acids: CASSQQLVTGELFF. In DNA, the CDR3 is TGTGCCAGCAGCCAACAGCTAGTTACCGGGGAGCTGTTTTTT.

Judged by abundance, this clonotype is medium-sized. The chain joins TRBV14 to TRBJ2-2; TRBD1 agrees at 8 bases. Germline values: CDR1 SGHDN, CDR2 FVKESK. The CDR3 spans 17 residues. Unmatched junction bases numbered 7, after V lost 2 bases and J lost 2 bases. The CDR3 region has the DNA TGTGCCAGCAGCCAAAATCAGGGGGCGCGAAACACCGGGGAGCTGTTTTTT. Encoded protein: CASSQNQGARNTGELFF.

By sample share, this clonotype is medium-sized. The gene calls are TRBV6-5 and TRBJ2-4; D unclear. The CDR3 contains 16 residues. Per germline, CDR1 MNHEY and CDR2 SVGAGI. V was pared by 5 bases and J by 7 bases, with 21 bases between. The DNA of the CDR3 is TGTGCCAGCAGTCCCCTGGGGTCCGGGCTGACGAACATTCAGTACTTC. It is translated as CASSPLGSGLTNIQYF.

This clonotype has only one observation. V is TRBV28 and J is TRBJ2-2; maybe TRBD1 (6 bases). CDR1 and CDR2 (germline): MDHEN, SYDVKM. Trimming shortened V by 4 bases and J by 3 bases, and 9 bases separated the two germline ends. The CDR3 consists of 14 residues. CDR3 sequence reads: CASSYHRDTGELFF. The CDR3 DNA reads TGTGCCAGCAGTTACCACAGGGACACCGGGGAGCTGTTTTTT.

This clonotype is classed as medium-sized. The CDR3 loop reads CASSEIRISREQYF. For the CDR3, the DNA is TGTGCCAGCAGTGAAATTCGGATTTCGCGTGAGCAGTACTTC. V and J are TRBV6-1 and TRBJ2-7; D not resolved. The germline V gene has CDR1 MNHNS and CDR2 SASEGT. This CDR3 is 14 amino acids long. The V end lost 2 bases, the J end lost 7 bases, and 15 bases lay between the germline ends.

Sample share makes this clonotype medium-sized. The rearrangement uses TRBV27 and TRBJ2-5; TRBD1 or TRBD2 may be the D gene (6 bases each). Germline V gene data show CDR1 as MNHEY and CDR2 as SMNVEV (reference sequence). CDR3 length equals 16 residues. V lost 7 bases and J lost 3, with 21 bases in between. CDR3 coding DNA: TGTGCCAGCACCCTAGGTAGCGAGGGGGGCGAAGAGACCCAGTACTTC. It translates to CASTLGSEGGEETQYF.

This chain uses TRBV20-1 with TRBJ2-3; unclear D gene. Germline CDR1 and CDR2: DFQATT and SNEGSKA (reference sequence). CDR3 size: 11 residues. Trimming removed 5 bases at V and 6 bases at J, with 9 bases between. CDR3 coding DNA: TGCAGTGCTTCCCGGTTGGATACGCAGTATTTT. Its translation: CSASRLDTQYF.

In its sample, this clonotype ranks as medium-sized (0.01 to 0.1%). This sequence joins TRBV5-1 and TRBJ1-3; TRBD1 agrees at 7 bases. Germline loops: CDR1 SGHRS, CDR2 YFSETQ. This CDR3 is built from 16 residues. V dropped 3 bases and J dropped 0; count of bases not matched to a gene: 6. This CDR3 is CASSWGQSTSGNTIYF. In DNA form, the CDR3 reads TGCGCCAGCAGCTGGGGACAGTCAACCTCTGGAAACACCATATATTTT.

By sample share, this clonotype is medium-sized. This chain uses TRBV27 with TRBJ1-2; D is unclear. The CDR3 covers 13 residues. Trimming removed 9 bases from V and 4 bases from J, with 15 bases in between. The V gene's germline CDR1 is MNHEY and CDR2 SMNVEV (reference sequence). The CDR3 loop reads CASSPSLSYGYTF. The DNA for the CDR3 is TGTGCCAGTTCACCCTCTCTATCCTATGGCTACACCTTC.

By share, this clonotype ranks as large. The chain is built from TRBV6-6 and TRBJ1-6; the D is unclear. CDR3 length: 12 residues. Germline V gives CDR1 MNHNY, CDR2 SVGAGI (reference sequence). V dropped 2 bases and J dropped 8 bases, with 4 bases sitting between them. The CDR3 loop is CASSYLDSPLHF. In DNA, the CDR3 is TGTGCCAGCAGTTACCTTGATTCACCCCTCCACTTT.

Judged by abundance, this clonotype is large. V gene TRBV5-1 combines with J gene TRBJ1-4, with D maybe TRBD1 (6 bases). Germline CDR1 and CDR2: SGHRS and YFSETQ. Trimming cost V 6 bases and J 8 bases, with 17 bases left between them. The CDR3 contains 14 residues. The CDR3 here is CASTWGRQGEKLFF. The CDR3 DNA reads TGCGCCAGCACCTGGGGGCGTCAGGGGGAAAAACTGTTTTTT.

This clonotype was seen a handful of times. The chain recombines TRBV7-9 with TRBJ2-1, with 12 bases lining up with TRBD1. CDR1 SEHNR and CDR2 FQNEAQ come from the germline V gene (reference sequence). The CDR3 sequence is 15 residues long. The V and J ends lost 5 bases and 8 bases, in that order; junction bases with no gene match: 7. CDR3 DNA sequence: TGTGCCAGCAGCCCCCCCGGGACAGGGGGCCATGAGCAGTTCTTC. The encoded protein is CASSPPGTGGHEQFF.